One sample yielded the 21 T cell receptor beta chains listed below, sequenced in a study of blood T cell repertoires in COVID-19. Sequenced by immunoSEQ multiplex PCR; TCRdb stores in-frame clones only, minus some. The sample consists of 200,000 to 250,000 clones, around nine tenths of them appearing once. Sequencing was performed on peripheral blood. The receptor source for this set is a man in his forties or fifties with COVID-19, enrolled during active disease.

This chain uses TRBV7-2 with TRBJ2-6, with unresolved D. V lost 9 bases and J 1 base, leaving 4 bases between the germline ends. The CDR3 runs 12 residues. Germline V gene lookup returns CDR1 SGHTA and CDR2 FQGNSA. CDR3 loop: CASSSGANVLTF. CDR3 DNA: TGTGCCAGTTCGTCTGGGGCCAACGTCCTGACTTTC.

J is TRBJ1-2 and V is TRBV28; the D gene is possibly TRBD1 (6 bases). CDR1 is MDHEN and CDR2 is SYDVKM in the germline V gene. The V and J ends lost 5 bases and 4 bases respectively, with 14 bases between them. The CDR3 totals 14 residues. CDR3: CASSKQGGGYGYTF. The CDR3 bases are TGTGCCAGCAGTAAACAGGGCGGGGGCTATGGCTACACCTTC.

This clone has more than one count but fewer than ten. This specimen includes other DNA sequences encoding the same CDR3. This sequence joins TRBV7-9 and TRBJ1-4; 9 nucleotides agree with TRBD1. The CDR3 spans 14 residues. Germline V CDR1 and CDR2: SEHNR, FQNEAQ (reference sequence). V lost 4 bases and J lost 7; bases outside the gene matches: 4. This CDR3 reads CASSSQGASEKLFF. CDR3 coding DNA: TGTGCCAGCAGCTCACAGGGGGCGTCTGAAAAACTGTTTTTT. The entire variable domain, with the rest obtained from reference TRBV7-9 and TRBJ1-4, is as follows: DTGVSQNPRHKITKRGQNVTFRCDPISEHNRLYWYRQTLGQGPEFLTYFQNEAQLEKSRLLSDRFSAERPKGSFSTLEIQRTEQGDSAMYLCASSSQGASEKLFFGSGTQLSVL.

The J gene is TRBJ2-5, the V gene TRBV19; TRBD1 is a possible D gene (5 bases). The CDR3 spans 16 residues. Trimming shortened V by 1 base and J by 4 bases, and 16 bases separated the two germline ends. Germline assignment: CDR1 LNHDA and CDR2 SQIVND (reference sequence). CDR3 sequence reads: CASSIGTTAWGETQYF. The CDR3 coding sequence is TGTGCCAGTAGTATAGGGACAACAGCTTGGGGAGAGACCCAGTACTTC.

The chain has TRBV10-3 and TRBJ2-3, with 7 bases that match TRBD1. V lost 5 bases and J lost 4; bases outside the gene matches: 9. The CDR3 consists of 15 residues. Germline assignment: CDR1 ENHRY and CDR2 SYGVKD. The CDR3 DNA follows: TGTGCCATCAGTTCCGGGACAGCACCTTCAGATACGCAGTATTTT. Protein product: CAISSGTAPSDTQYF.

V gene TRBV3-1 (or the pseudogene TRBV3-2) combines with J gene TRBJ2-7; no definite D call. This CDR3 comprises 13 residues. Germline CDR1 is LGHDT and CDR2 is YNNKEL (reference sequence). V lost 2 bases and J 2 bases, leaving 7 bases between the germline ends. The CDR3: CASSQNRAYEQYF. The DNA for the CDR3 is TGTGCCAGCAGCCAAAACCGAGCCTACGAGCAGTACTTC.

The chain carries TRBV10-2 and TRBJ1-3, with 8 positions matching TRBD1. CDR3 length: 15 residues. The trim removed 10 bases at V and 0 bases at J, leaving 8 bases unmatched. Germline V lookup: CDR1 WSHSY, CDR2 SAAADI. The CDR3 coding sequence is TGCGCCACCGAGACAGGGGCCAGCTCTGGAAACACCATATATTTT. Protein sequence: CATETGASSGNTIYF.

This clone was observed a handful of times. This CDR3 is CASSLEAGTATDTQYF. For the CDR3, the DNA is TGTGCCAGCAGCTTAGAGGCGGGAACTGCTACAGATACGCAGTATTTT. The chain has TRBV7-9 and TRBJ2-3; possible D gene TRBD2, 6 bases. The ends were cut back, 1 base at V and 3 bases at J, with 14 bases in the middle. Germline V gives CDR1 SEHNR, CDR2 FQNEAQ (reference sequence). This CDR3 is 16 amino acids long.

This chain links TRBV9 with TRBJ1-6, with 10 bases lining up with TRBD1. This CDR3 region has 15 residues. The V segment lost 1 base and the J segment 11 bases; nucleotides outside the gene matches: 6. Germline V lookup: CDR1 SGDLS, CDR2 YYNGEE. This CDR3 is CASSVWDRGSAPLHF. In nucleotides, the CDR3 is TGTGCCAGCAGCGTATGGGACAGGGGATCGGCACCCCTCCACTTT.

The chain links TRBV7-9 to TRBJ2-7, with 8 bases matching TRBD1. The V segment lost 5 bases and the J segment 0 bases; nucleotides outside the gene matches: 9. The CDR3 contains 16 residues. Germline lookup yields CDR1 SEHNR and CDR2 FQNEAQ (reference sequence). As DNA, the CDR3 is TGTGCCAGCAGCCAATACAGGGGGGAAATCTCCTACGAGCAGTACTTC. It encodes CASSQYRGEISYEQYF.

This chain connects TRBV5-1 to TRBJ1-2; TRBD1 agrees at 7 bases. J gave up 6 bases and V 2 bases, and 7 bases lay outside the gene matches. CDR3 length: 14 residues. Per the germline V gene, CDR1 is SGHRS and CDR2 is YFSETQ. The CDR3 sequence is CASSFGQADNGYTF. The CDR3 DNA follows: TGCGCCAGCAGCTTTGGACAGGCGGACAATGGCTACACCTTC. Drawing the rest from reference TRBV5-1 and TRBJ1-2, the complete variable domain is KAGVTQTPRYLIKTRGQQVTLSCSPISGHRSVSWYQQTPGQGLQFLFEYFSETQRNKGNFPGRFSGRQFSNSRSEMNVSTLELGDSALYLCASSFGQADNGYTFGSGTRLTVV.

The V and J genes are TRBV3-1 (or the pseudogene TRBV3-2) and TRBJ2-2; a weak D match, TRBD2 (7 bases). This CDR3 has 17 residues. Germline loops: CDR1 LGHDT, CDR2 YNNKEL (reference sequence). V lost 0 bases to trimming and J lost 6 bases, with 17 bases between them. Written as DNA, the CDR3 is TGTGCCAGCAGCCAAGATGGGGCGGGGGCACCCGCCGGGGAGCTGTTTTTT. This sequence encodes CASSQDGAGAPAGELFF.

V and J are TRBV9 and TRBJ1-2, with 9 bases matching TRBD1. The CDR3 has 17 amino acids. Trimming took 3 bases from V and 5 from J; bases not matched to a gene: 14. In germline, CDR1 is SGDLS, CDR2 YYNGEE. CDR3: CASSASRGTGLSYGYTF. CDR3 DNA: TGTGCCAGCAGCGCCAGTAGAGGGACAGGGCTGAGTTATGGCTACACCTTC.

The V call is TRBV7-3, the J call TRBJ1-2, with D possibly being TRBD1 (5 bases). The CDR3 has 11 residues. Germline V lookup: CDR1 SGHTA, CDR2 FQGTGA. CDR3 sequence reads: CAVGSGGCYTF. CDR3 nucleotides: TGTGCAGTTGGTAGCGGGGGTTGCTACACCTTC.

The genes are TRBV11-2 and TRBJ2-1, with 15 bases lining up with TRBD2. V was pared by 3 bases and J by 11 bases, with 8 bases of the junction left unmatched. This CDR3 region has 16 residues. CDR1 SGHAT and CDR2 FQNNGV come from the germline V gene. The CDR3 loop is CASSFQTGLAGGQQFF. CDR3 nucleotides: TGTGCCAGCAGCTTCCAAACCGGACTAGCGGGAGGGCAGCAGTTCTTC.

This chain joins TRBV6-5 and TRBJ1-3; TRBD1 is a possible D gene (6 bases). CDR3 size: 15 residues. V dropped 6 bases and J dropped 0 bases, with 12 bases sitting between them. The V gene's germline CDR1 is MNHEY and CDR2 SVGAGI. CDR3 nucleotide sequence: TGTGCCAGCAGCCGAGGACAGAGCTCTGGAAACACCATATATTTT. Translation: CASSRGQSSGNTIYF.

J is TRBJ2-7 and V is TRBV29-1; 8 nucleotides agree with TRBD2. With V trimmed by 6 bases and J by 4 bases, 11 bases remained unmatched. Germline V lookup: CDR1 SQVTM, CDR2 ANQGSEA. CDR3 length equals 14 residues. In DNA, the CDR3 is TGCAGCGTGGCGGGGGGTAAGGGTATTTACGAGCAGTACTTC. This codes for CSVAGGKGIYEQYF.

V gene TRBV4-2 combines with J gene TRBJ2-2, with 7 bases identical to TRBD2. Per the germline V gene, CDR1 is LGHNA and CDR2 is YNFKEQ. The CDR3 extends over 15 amino acids. Trimming at V came to 2 bases and at J to 4 bases, leaving 4 bases not matched to a gene. CDR3 bases: TGTGCCAGCAGCCAATCAGGCGGGAGCACCGGGGAGCTGTTTTTT. It translates to CASSQSGGSTGELFF.

The chain carries TRBV4-2 and TRBJ2-7; D ambiguous. CDR3 length: 16 residues. Between the trimmed V and J ends, which lost 0 bases and 2 bases, there was a span of 14 bases. Germline V lookup: CDR1 LGHNA, CDR2 YNFKEQ. CDR3 in amino acids: CASSQERLLRPYEQYF. The CDR3 bases are TGTGCCAGCAGCCAAGAACGTCTACTAAGGCCCTACGAGCAGTACTTC.

This CDR3 reads CSGGGGSTDTQYF. In nucleotides, the CDR3 is TGCAGCGGTGGAGGGGGCAGCACAGATACGCAGTATTTT. This rearrangement joins TRBV29-1 to TRBJ2-3; perhaps TRBD1 as D (7 bases). The CDR3 loop spans 13 amino acids. Trimming took 7 bases from V and 0 from J, leaving 11 bases between them. Germline CDR1 reads SQVTM; CDR2 reads ANQGSEA.

The rearrangement uses TRBV3-1 (or the pseudogene TRBV3-2) and TRBJ2-7, with no clear D. This CDR3 contains 13 residues. Germline V gives CDR1 LGHDT, CDR2 YNNKEL (reference sequence). V was clipped by 2 bases and J by 4 bases, with 9 bases between them. The CDR3 DNA reads TGTGCCAGCAGCCAATACCAGGATTACGAGCAGTACTTC. Translated: CASSQYQDYEQYF.